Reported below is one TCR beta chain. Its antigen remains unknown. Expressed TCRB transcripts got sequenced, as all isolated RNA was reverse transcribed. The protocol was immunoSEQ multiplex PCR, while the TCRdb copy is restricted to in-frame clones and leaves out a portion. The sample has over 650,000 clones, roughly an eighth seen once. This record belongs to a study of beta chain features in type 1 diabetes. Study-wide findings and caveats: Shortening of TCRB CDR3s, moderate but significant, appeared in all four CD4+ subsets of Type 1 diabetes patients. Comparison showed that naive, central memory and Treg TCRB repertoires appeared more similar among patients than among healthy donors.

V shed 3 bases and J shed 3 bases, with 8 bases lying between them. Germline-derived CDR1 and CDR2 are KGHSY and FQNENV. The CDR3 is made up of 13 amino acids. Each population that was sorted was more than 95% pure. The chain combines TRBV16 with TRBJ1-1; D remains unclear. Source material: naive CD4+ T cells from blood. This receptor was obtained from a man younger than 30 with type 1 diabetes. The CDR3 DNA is TGTGCCAGCAGCCAGGGGAGGGACACTGAAGCTTTCTTT. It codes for CASSQGRDTEAFF.